One sample yielded the 23 T cell receptor beta chains listed below, sequenced in a study of cytomegalovirus exposure and HLA in healthy donors. Primers included in the PCR were 60 Vbeta and 13 Jbeta primers. Profiled with immunoSEQ multiplex PCR; TCRdb holds only in-frame clones, not every one. The repertoire holds 130,000 to 150,000 clones, with 78% as singletons. Sequencing was done on a sample of PBMCs. Every receptor here comes from a male donor in good health and CMV-seronegative.

The chain is built from TRBV11-3 and TRBJ1-2; D possibly corresponds to TRBD1 (6 bases). This CDR3 is 13 amino acids long. Between the trimmed V and J ends, which lost 5 bases and 2 bases, there was a span of 9 bases. Germline values: CDR1 SGHNT, CDR2 YENEEA. The CDR3 protein is CASSRGGNYGYTF. The CDR3 DNA reads TGTGCCAGCAGCCGCGGGGGCAACTATGGCTACACCTTC. Combining the CDR3 with reference TRBV11-3 and TRBJ1-2 gives the whole variable domain EAGVVQSPRYKIIEKKQPVAFWCNPISGHNTLYWYLQNLGQGPELLIRYENEEAVDDSQLPKDRFSAERLKGVDSTLKIQPAELGDSAVYLCASSRGGNYGYTFGSGTRLTVV.

Concerning this clone itself: A junction boundary mismatches the germline segment, possibly from a read error. This chain joins TRBV7-7 and TRBJ2-5; a weak D match, TRBD2 (5 bases). The germline V gene encodes CDR1 SSHAT and CDR2 FNYEAQ (reference sequence). The CDR3 consists of 13 residues. The chain's CDR3 is CASSVGLEETQYF. The CDR3 coding sequence is TGTGCTAGCAGCGTAGGACTGGAAGAGACCCAGTACTTC.

This chain connects TRBV2 to TRBJ2-7; D remains unclear. V was trimmed by 4 bases and J by 0 bases, leaving 10 bases between them. The germline V gene encodes CDR1 SNHLY and CDR2 FYNNEI. This CDR3 region has 14 residues. The CDR3 region has the DNA TGTGCCAGCAGTGGTACAAGGAGCTCCTACGAGCAGTACTTC. Translating gives CASSGTRSSYEQYF.

This clone was seen just once. The chain couples TRBV2 to TRBJ2-7; D is uncertain. The CDR3 totals 11 residues. With 7 bases removed from V and 5 bases from J, the gap between germline ends came to 9 bases. CDR1 and CDR2 from the germline V gene are SNHLY and FYNNEI. CDR3 DNA: TGTGCCAGCATCCTCTTAAACGAGCAGTACTTC. It specifies CASILLNEQYF.

The chain joins TRBV7-2 to TRBJ1-5; 7 bases fit TRBD1. Trimming cost V 5 bases and J 6 bases; bases outside gene matches: 10. CDR1 is SGHTA, CDR2 FQGNSA, per germline. There are 15 residues in the CDR3. CDR3 loop: CASSIDRAGPQPQHF. In nucleotides, the CDR3 is TGTGCCAGCAGCATCGACAGGGCCGGCCCTCAGCCCCAGCATTTT.

The rearrangement uses TRBV6-5 and TRBJ2-3; weak D call: TRBD1 (6 bases). V dropped 2 bases and J dropped 2 bases, with 14 bases sitting between them. The CDR3 spans 16 residues. CDR1 and CDR2 from the germline V gene are MNHEY and SVGAGI. Written as DNA, the CDR3 is TGTGCCAGCAGTTACGAGCCGGCAGGGGTCACAGATACGCAGTATTTT. This sequence encodes CASSYEPAGVTDTQYF.

V gene TRBV30 combines with J gene TRBJ2-7, with D perhaps matching TRBD2 (5 bases). The CDR3 consists of 12 residues. Trimming shortened V by 5 bases and J by 4 bases, and 12 bases separated the two germline ends. CDR1 is GTSNPN and CDR2 is SVGIG in the germline V gene (reference sequence). The DNA for the CDR3 is TGTGCCTGGGGGGAGTGGATGTACGAGCAGTACTTC. Protein product: CAWGEWMYEQYF.

The chain links TRBV7-3 to TRBJ2-3, with D maybe TRBD1 (5 bases). Between the trimmed V and J ends, which lost 2 bases and 0 bases, there was a span of 9 bases. The V gene's germline CDR1 is SGHTA and CDR2 FQGTGA. This CDR3 has 15 residues. The CDR3 loop reads CASSLETGSTDTQYF. CDR3 DNA sequence: TGTGCCAGCAGCTTAGAAACAGGCAGCACAGATACGCAGTATTTT. Full variable domain (outside the CDR3, taken from reference TRBV7-3 and TRBJ2-3): GAGVSQTPSNKVTEKGKYVELRCDPISGHTALYWYRQSLGQGPEFLIYFQGTGAADDSGLPNDRFFAVRPEGSVSTLKIQRTERGDSAVYLCASSLETGSTDTQYFGPGTRLTVL.

The V gene is TRBV19, the J gene TRBJ1-1, with 9 bases aligning to TRBD1. V lost 5 bases, J lost 5 bases, and 9 bases stayed unmatched. Germline V gene lookup returns CDR1 LNHDA and CDR2 SQIVND (reference sequence). The CDR3 totals 15 residues. The CDR3 DNA reads TGTGCCAGTAGTTTCCCGGGACAGGGAGGGACTGAAGCTTTCTTT. Its protein product is CASSFPGQGGTEAFF.

The J gene is TRBJ2-2, the V gene TRBV6-5; D is unclear. This CDR3 has 13 residues. The V gene's germline CDR1 is MNHEY and CDR2 SVGAGI. Between the trimmed V and J ends, which lost 7 bases and 1 base, there was a span of 7 bases. In DNA, the CDR3 is TGTGCCAGCAACAGCTTGAACACCGGGGAGCTGTTTTTT. This codes for CASNSLNTGELFF.

The chain employs TRBV7-6 and TRBJ1-4, with 9 nucleotides matching TRBD1. J lost 7 bases, V lost 3 bases, and 12 bases had no gene match. CDR1 and CDR2 (germline): SGHVS, FNYEAQ. The CDR3 is made up of 17 amino acids. The CDR3 protein is CASSFTIWDREGEKLFF. CDR3 in DNA: TGTGCCAGCAGCTTTACTATTTGGGACAGGGAAGGTGAAAAACTGTTTTTT.

V and J are TRBV7-9 and TRBJ2-1, with D tentatively TRBD1 (6 bases). Per the germline V gene, CDR1 is SEHNR and CDR2 is FQNEAQ (reference sequence). This CDR3 has 16 residues. V was trimmed by 6 bases and J by 1 base, leaving 16 bases between them. CDR3 nucleotide sequence: TGTGCCAGCAGATGGCCGGACAGAGCGTCCTACAATGAGCAGTTCTTC. It specifies CASRWPDRASYNEQFF.

The V and J genes are TRBV5-1 and TRBJ2-3, with TRBD2 matching 10 bases. The V and J ends lost 1 base and 5 bases, in that order; junction bases with no gene match: 10. This CDR3 has 17 residues. The germline gives CDR1 SGHRS, CDR2 YFSETQ. The CDR3 DNA reads as TGCGCCAGCAGCTTGTATCGAGCGGGAGGGCCGGGAGATACGCAGTATTTT. This translates into CASSLYRAGGPGDTQYF.

The chain employs TRBV4-1 and TRBJ2-3, with TRBD2 matching over 9 bases. Germline assignment: CDR1 MGHRA and CDR2 YSYEKL. J lost 9 bases, V lost 2 bases, and 12 bases had no gene match. The CDR3 spans 16 residues. DNA of the CDR3: TGCGCCAGCAGCCAATCGTTACTAGCGGGCCCACGGACGCAGTATTTT. It specifies CASSQSLLAGPRTQYF.

The V call is TRBV6-5, the J call TRBJ2-1; 7 bases agree with TRBD1. V shed 2 bases and J 10 bases; nucleotides not matched to a gene: 5. CDR3 length: 13 residues. The germline CDR1 and CDR2 sequences are MNHEY and SVGAGI. CDR3 loop: CASSYGGQREQFF. The CDR3 DNA reads as TGTGCCAGCAGTTACGGGGGACAGCGAGAGCAGTTCTTC.

This clone occurred once. This sequence joins TRBV7-9 and TRBJ1-1; no firm D call. The germline gives CDR1 SEHNR, CDR2 FQNEAQ (reference sequence). CDR3 length equals 14 residues. Trimming removed 2 bases at V and 5 bases at J, with 12 bases between. DNA for the CDR3: TGTGCCAGCAGCTTATTCGGGGAGTATACTGAAGCTTTCTTT. Translation gives CASSLFGEYTEAFF.

The chain links TRBV7-9 to TRBJ2-2; 14 bases match TRBD2. The CDR3 length is 17 residues. V lost 6 bases, J lost 0 bases, and 3 bases stayed unmatched. Germline CDR1 reads SEHNR; CDR2 reads FQNEAQ (reference sequence). DNA for the CDR3: TGTGCCAGCAGGGGACTAGCGGGGGAGGCGAACACCGGGGAGCTGTTTTTT. This gives the protein CASRGLAGEANTGELFF.

This sequence joins TRBV13 and TRBJ2-7, with 7 bases matching TRBD1. This CDR3 spans 12 amino acids. V lost 7 bases and J lost 2; bases outside the gene matches: 2. The germline V gene has CDR1 PRHDT and CDR2 FYEKMQ (reference sequence). CDR3 sequence: CASTGQTYEQYF. The CDR3 DNA reads TGTGCCAGCACGGGACAGACCTACGAGCAGTACTTC.

The V and J genes are TRBV28 and TRBJ1-2; unclear D gene. Between the trimmed V and J ends, which lost 3 bases and 2 bases, there was a span of 10 bases. The CDR3 extends over 14 amino acids. Germline-derived CDR1 and CDR2 are MDHEN and SYDVKM. The CDR3 region is CASSFTAQNYGYTF. The DNA for the CDR3 is TGTGCCAGCAGTTTTACAGCCCAAAACTATGGCTACACCTTC.

The chain carries TRBV19 and TRBJ1-1; tentative D call: TRBD1 (5 bases). Germline-derived CDR1 and CDR2 are LNHDA and SQIVND (reference sequence). V lost 8 bases and J 4 bases, leaving 17 bases between the germline ends. CDR3 length: 14 residues. CDR3 protein: CASAPALRGTEAFF. The CDR3, as DNA: TGTGCCAGTGCCCCGGCCCTAAGGGGCACTGAAGCTTTCTTT.

This sequence joins TRBV2 and TRBJ2-1; possibly TRBD1 for D (7 bases). Germline V gene lookup returns CDR1 SNHLY and CDR2 FYNNEI. Trimming took 7 bases from V and 7 from J, leaving 14 bases between them. CDR3 length: 13 amino acids. The CDR3 DNA follows: TGTGCCAGCACCTCACAGGGGAGGAATGAGCAGTTCTTC. Translating gives CASTSQGRNEQFF. Based on the CDR3 plus reference TRBV2 and TRBJ2-1, the full variable domain is EPEVTQTPSHQVTQMGQEVILRCVPISNHLYFYWYRQILGQKVEFLVSFYNNEISEKSEIFDDQFSVERPDGSNFTLKIRSTKLEDSAMYFCASTSQGRNEQFFGPGTRLTVL.

In regard to this clone: Different DNA sequences within this sample yield the same CDR3. In nucleotides, the CDR3 is TGCAGCGTTGGACAGGGGGACACTGAAGCTTTCTTT. It specifies CSVGQGDTEAFF. The V and J genes are TRBV29-1 and TRBJ1-1, with TRBD1 identical over 9 bases. V lost 4 bases, J lost 3 bases, and 0 bases stayed unmatched. The CDR3 runs to 12 residues. CDR1 and CDR2 from the germline V gene are SQVTM and ANQGSEA.

In this sample, this clone turned up once. The genes are TRBV7-9 and TRBJ2-7, with 7 nucleotides matching TRBD2. Trimming cost V 5 bases and J 3 bases; bases outside gene matches: 7. Germline V gene lookup returns CDR1 SEHNR and CDR2 FQNEAQ (reference sequence). This CDR3 region has 14 residues. The CDR3 sequence: CASSAPPGGYEQYF. The CDR3 nucleotides are TGTGCCAGCAGCGCACCGCCGGGGGGCTACGAGCAGTACTTC.